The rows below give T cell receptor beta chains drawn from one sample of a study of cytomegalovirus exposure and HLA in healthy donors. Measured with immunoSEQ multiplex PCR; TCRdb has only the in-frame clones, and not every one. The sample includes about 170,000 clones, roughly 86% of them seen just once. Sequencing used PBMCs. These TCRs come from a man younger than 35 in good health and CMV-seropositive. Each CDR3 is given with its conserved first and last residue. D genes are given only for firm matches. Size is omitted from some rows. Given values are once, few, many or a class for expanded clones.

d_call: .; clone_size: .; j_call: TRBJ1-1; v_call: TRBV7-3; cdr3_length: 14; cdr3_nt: TGTGCCAGCAGCCTACAGGGTATGAACACTGAAGCTTTCTTT; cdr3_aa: CASSLQGMNTEAFF
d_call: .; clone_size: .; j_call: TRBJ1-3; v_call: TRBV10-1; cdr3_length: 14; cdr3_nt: TGCGCCAGCAATTCAGGGGTCTCTGGAAACACCATATATTTT; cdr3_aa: CASNSGVSGNTIYF
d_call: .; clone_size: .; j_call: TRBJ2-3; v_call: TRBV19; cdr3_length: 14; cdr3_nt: TGTGCCAGTAGTGCGGACAGTAGCACAGATACGCAGTATTTT; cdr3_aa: CASSADSSTDTQYF
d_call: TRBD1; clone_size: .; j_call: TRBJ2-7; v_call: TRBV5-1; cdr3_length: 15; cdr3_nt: TGCGCCAGCAGCTTGATTGGGACAGGGCCCTACGAGCAGTACTTC; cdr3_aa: CASSLIGTGPYEQYF
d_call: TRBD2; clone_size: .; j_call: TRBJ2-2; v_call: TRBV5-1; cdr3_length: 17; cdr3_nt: TGCGCCAGCAGCTTGTTTTCGGGAGGGCTACAGGCCGGGGAGCTGTTTTTT; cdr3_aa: CASSLFSGGLQAGELFF
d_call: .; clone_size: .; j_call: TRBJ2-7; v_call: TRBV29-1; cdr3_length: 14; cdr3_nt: TGCAGCGTTGTAACGGACACCAACTCCTACGAGCAGTACTTC; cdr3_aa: CSVVTDTNSYEQYF
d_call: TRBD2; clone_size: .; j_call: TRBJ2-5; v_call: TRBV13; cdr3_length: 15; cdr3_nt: TGTGCCAGCAGCCCTCTTGGACTAGGTTTAGAGACCCAGTACTTC; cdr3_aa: CASSPLGLGLETQYF
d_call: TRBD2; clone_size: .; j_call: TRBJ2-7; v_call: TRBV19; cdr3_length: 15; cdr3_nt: TGTGCCAGTAGTATAATGGGACTAGCGGCCTACGAGCAGTACTTC; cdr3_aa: CASSIMGLAAYEQYF
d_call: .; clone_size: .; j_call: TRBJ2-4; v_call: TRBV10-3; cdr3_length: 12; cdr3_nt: TGTGCCATCAGTGAGACAGGAAACATTCAGTACTTC; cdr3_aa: CAISETGNIQYF
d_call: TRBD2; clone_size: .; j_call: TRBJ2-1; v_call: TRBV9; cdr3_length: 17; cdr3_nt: TGTGCCAGCAGCCCCGGGACTAGCGGGGGGTCCTACAATGAGCAGTTCTTC; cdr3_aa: CASSPGTSGGSYNEQFF
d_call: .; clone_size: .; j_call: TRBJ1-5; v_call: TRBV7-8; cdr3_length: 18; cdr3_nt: TGTGCCAGCAGCTTAGCCGCTAGACCGGAATATAGCAATCAGCCCCAGCATTTT; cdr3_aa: CASSLAARPEYSNQPQHF
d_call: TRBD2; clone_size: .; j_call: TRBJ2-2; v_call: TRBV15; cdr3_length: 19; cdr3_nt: TGTGCCACCAGCAGGTTAGGACTAGCGGACACTAAACAGACCGGGGAGCTGTTTTTT; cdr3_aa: CATSRLGLADTKQTGELFF
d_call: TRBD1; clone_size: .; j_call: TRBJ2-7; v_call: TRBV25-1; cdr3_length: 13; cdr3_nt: TGTGCCAGCAGTGACAGGGGGAATTACGAGCAGTACTTC; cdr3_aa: CASSDRGNYEQYF
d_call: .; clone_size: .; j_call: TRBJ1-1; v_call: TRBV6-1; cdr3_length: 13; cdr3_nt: TGTGCCAGCAGTGAAAGGGGTGACACTGAAGCTTTCTTT; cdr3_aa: CASSERGDTEAFF
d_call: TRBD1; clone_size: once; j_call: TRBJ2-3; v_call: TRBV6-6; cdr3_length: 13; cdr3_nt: TGTGCCAGCAGACCACGACAGGGGAGCGGGCAGTATTTT; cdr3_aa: CASRPRQGSGQYF
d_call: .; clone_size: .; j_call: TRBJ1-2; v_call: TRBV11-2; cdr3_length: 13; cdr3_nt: TGTGCCAGCAGCGTGCGGGACAACTATGGCTACACCTTC; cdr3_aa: CASSVRDNYGYTF
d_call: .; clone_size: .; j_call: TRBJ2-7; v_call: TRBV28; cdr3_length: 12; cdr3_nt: TGTGCCAGCAGTCAGTTTTTCTACGAGCAGTACTTC; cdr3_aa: CASSQFFYEQYF
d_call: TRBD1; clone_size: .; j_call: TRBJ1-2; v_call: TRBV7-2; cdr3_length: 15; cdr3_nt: TGTGCCAGCAGCTTTAGTGCAGGGGGGTCCTATGGCTACACCTTC; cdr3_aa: CASSFSAGGSYGYTF
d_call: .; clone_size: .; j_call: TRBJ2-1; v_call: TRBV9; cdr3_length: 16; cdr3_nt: TGTGCCAGCAGCGTAGAACGAGGAATCTCCTACAATGAGCAGTTCTTC; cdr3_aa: CASSVERGISYNEQFF
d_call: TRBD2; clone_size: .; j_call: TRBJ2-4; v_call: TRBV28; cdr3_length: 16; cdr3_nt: TGTGCCAGCAGTTCAACAGGGGCGGGGGGGGAAAACATTCAGTACTTC; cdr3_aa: CASSSTGAGGENIQYF
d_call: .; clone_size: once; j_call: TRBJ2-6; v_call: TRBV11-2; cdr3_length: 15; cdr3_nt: TGTGCCAGCAGCCCAGGGGTATTGGGGGCCAACGTCCTGACTTTC; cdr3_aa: CASSPGVLGANVLTF
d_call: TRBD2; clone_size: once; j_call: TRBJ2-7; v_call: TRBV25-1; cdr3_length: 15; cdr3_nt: TGTGCCAGCACCCCCCGGGGGAGGGTCTACTACGAGCAGTACTTC; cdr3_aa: CASTPRGRVYYEQYF
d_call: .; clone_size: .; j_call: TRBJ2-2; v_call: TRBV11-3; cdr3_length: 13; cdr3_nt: TGTGCCAGCAGCCCCTCGGGTGACGGGGAGCTGTTTTTT; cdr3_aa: CASSPSGDGELFF
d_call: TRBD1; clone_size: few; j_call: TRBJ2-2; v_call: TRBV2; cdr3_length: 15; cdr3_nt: TGTGCCAGCAGTCGGGACAGGGGGCGCTCCGGGGAGCTGTTTTTT; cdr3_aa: CASSRDRGRSGELFF
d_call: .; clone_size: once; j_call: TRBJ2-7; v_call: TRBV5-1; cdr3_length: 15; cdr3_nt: TGCGCCAGCAGCTTGGCCGATGTGGGGCCGAACGAGCAGTACTTC; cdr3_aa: CASSLADVGPNEQYF
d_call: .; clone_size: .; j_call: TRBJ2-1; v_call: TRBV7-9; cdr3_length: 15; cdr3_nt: TGTGCCAGCAGCACCACGGTGGGGGCGGGCAATGAGCAGTTCTTC; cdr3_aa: CASSTTVGAGNEQFF
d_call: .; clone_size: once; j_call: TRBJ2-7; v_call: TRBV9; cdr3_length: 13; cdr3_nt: TGTGCCAGCAGCGCGCTGACTAGTAACGAGCAGTACTTC; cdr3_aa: CASSALTSNEQYF
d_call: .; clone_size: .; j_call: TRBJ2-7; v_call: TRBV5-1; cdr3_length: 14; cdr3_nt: TGCGCCAGCAGCGCCCAGGGGAGCTCCTACGAGCAGTACTTC; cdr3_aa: CASSAQGSSYEQYF
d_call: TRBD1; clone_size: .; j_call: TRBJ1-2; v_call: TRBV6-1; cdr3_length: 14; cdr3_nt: TGTGCCAGCAGTGAATTCGGGACAGGGAATGGCTACACCTTC; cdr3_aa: CASSEFGTGNGYTF
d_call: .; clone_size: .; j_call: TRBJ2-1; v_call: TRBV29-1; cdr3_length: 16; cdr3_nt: TGCAGCGTTGAATGGGCGTCGGGAAGATCCTACAATGAGCAGTTCTTC; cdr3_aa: CSVEWASGRSYNEQFF
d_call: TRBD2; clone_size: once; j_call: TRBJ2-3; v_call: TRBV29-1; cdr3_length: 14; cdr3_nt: TGCAGCGTTGTCAGCGGGGGCGGACCAGATACGCAGTATTTT; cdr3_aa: CSVVSGGGPDTQYF
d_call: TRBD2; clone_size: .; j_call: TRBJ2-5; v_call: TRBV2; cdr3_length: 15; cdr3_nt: TGTGCCAGCAGTGGACTAGCGGGAGGAGGGGAGACCCAGTACTTC; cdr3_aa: CASSGLAGGGETQYF
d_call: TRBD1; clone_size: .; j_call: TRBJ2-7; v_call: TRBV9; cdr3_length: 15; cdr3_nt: TGTGCCAGCAGCCCCCGACAGGGTACGTCCTACGAGCAGTACTTC; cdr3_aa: CASSPRQGTSYEQYF
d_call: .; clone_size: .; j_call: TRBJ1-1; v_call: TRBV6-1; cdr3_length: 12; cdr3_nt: TGTGCCAGCACGCAGGGCTGGACTGAAGCTTTCTTT; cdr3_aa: CASTQGWTEAFF
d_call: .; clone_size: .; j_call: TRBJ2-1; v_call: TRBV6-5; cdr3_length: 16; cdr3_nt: TGTGCCAGCAGTTACTCCAGCGCCAGCTCCTACAATGAGCAGTTCTTC; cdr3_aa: CASSYSSASSYNEQFF
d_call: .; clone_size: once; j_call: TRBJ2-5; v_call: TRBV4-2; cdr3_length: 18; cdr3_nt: TGTGCCAGCAGCCAAGATTTCCTTAGCGGAGGGCTACAAGAGACCCAGTACTTC; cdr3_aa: CASSQDFLSGGLQETQYF
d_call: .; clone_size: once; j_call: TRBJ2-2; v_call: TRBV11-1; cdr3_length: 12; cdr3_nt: TGTGCCAGCAGCCGGGTGGCCGGGGAGCTGTTTTTT; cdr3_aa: CASSRVAGELFF
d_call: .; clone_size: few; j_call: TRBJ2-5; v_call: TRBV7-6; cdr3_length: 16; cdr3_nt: TGTGCCAGCAGCTTAACCGCTTTAGGGACTCAAGAGACCCAGTACTTC; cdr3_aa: CASSLTALGTQETQYF
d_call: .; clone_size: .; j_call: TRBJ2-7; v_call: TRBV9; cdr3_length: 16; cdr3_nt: TGTGCCAGCAGCGTTTCCCTGGGGGCGTCCTCCTACGAGCAGTACTTC; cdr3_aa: CASSVSLGASSYEQYF
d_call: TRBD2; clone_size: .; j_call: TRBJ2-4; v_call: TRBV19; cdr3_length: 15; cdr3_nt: TGTGCCAGTAGTATGACTAGCGCTACCAAAAACATTCAGTACTTC; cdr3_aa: CASSMTSATKNIQYF
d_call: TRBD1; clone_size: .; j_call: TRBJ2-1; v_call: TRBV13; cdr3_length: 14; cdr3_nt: TGTGCCAGCAGCTTAACGGACAGGGTGAATGAGCAGTTCTTC; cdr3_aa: CASSLTDRVNEQFF
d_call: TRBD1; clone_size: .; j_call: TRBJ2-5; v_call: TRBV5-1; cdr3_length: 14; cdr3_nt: TGCGCCAGCAGCCGGGACAGCCCTTGGGAGACCCAGTACTTC; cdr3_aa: CASSRDSPWETQYF
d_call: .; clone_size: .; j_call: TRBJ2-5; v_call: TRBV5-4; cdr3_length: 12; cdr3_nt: TGTGCCAGCAGCGATATACAGGAGACCCAGTACTTC; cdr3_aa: CASSDIQETQYF